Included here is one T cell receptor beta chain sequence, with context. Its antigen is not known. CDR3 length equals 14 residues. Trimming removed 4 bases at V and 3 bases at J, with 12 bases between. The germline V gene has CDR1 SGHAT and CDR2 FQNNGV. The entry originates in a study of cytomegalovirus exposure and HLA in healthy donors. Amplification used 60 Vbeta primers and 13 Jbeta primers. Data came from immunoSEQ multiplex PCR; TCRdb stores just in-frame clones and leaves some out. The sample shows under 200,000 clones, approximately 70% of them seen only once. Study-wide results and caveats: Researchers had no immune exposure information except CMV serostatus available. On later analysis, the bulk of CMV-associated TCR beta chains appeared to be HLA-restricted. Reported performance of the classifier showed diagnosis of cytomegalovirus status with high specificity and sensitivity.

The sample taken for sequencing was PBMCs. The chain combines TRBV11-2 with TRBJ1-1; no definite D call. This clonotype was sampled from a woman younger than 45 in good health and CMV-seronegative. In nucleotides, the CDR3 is TGTGCCAGCAGCTGGAGATCCAAGGACACTGAAGCTTTCTTT. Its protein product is CASSWRSKDTEAFF.